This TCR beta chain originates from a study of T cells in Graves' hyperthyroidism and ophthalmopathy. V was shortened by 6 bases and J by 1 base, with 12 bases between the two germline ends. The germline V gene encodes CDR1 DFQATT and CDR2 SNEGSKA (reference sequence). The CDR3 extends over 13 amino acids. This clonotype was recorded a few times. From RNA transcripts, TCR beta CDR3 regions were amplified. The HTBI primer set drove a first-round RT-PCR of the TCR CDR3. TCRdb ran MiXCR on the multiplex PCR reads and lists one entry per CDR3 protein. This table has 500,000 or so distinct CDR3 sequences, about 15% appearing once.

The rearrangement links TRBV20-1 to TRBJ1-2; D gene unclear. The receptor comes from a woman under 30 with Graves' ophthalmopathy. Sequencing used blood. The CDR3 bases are TGCAGTGCCTGGGCGGGCGGTAACTATGGCTACACCTTC. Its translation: CSAWAGGNYGYTF.